Here is one TCR beta chain with its context. What it binds is not known. The CDR3 sequence is 13 residues long. V shed 4 bases and J shed 1 base, with 8 bases lying between them. Germline V gene lookup returns CDR1 SEHNR and CDR2 FQNEAQ (reference sequence). This entry is derived from a study of OX40 agonist ivuxolimab in advanced cancers. Study in general: The treatment was a fully human IgG2 OX40 agonist, ivuxolimab.

Study conclusions and caveats: By week 6 at 0.1 to 3.0 mg/kg, blood CD4+ and CD8+ T cells had expanded clonally.

TCRdb's table, derived via immunoSEQ multiplex PCR, lists solely in-frame clones and lacks some. This sample has about 110,000 clones; roughly nine tenths occur once, and the top ten carry 0.27%. The receptor was isolated from an adult with an advanced solid tumor such as melanoma, head and neck, liver or kidney cancer. The sequenced sample was CD4+ or CD8+ T cells sorted from blood, obtained in a trial of the OX40 agonist ivuxolimab. The chain joins TRBV7-9 to TRBJ2-7; no definite D call. The CDR3 DNA reads TGTGCCAGCAGCTACTCGGATTCCTACGAGCAGTACTTC. It yields the protein CASSYSDSYEQYF.